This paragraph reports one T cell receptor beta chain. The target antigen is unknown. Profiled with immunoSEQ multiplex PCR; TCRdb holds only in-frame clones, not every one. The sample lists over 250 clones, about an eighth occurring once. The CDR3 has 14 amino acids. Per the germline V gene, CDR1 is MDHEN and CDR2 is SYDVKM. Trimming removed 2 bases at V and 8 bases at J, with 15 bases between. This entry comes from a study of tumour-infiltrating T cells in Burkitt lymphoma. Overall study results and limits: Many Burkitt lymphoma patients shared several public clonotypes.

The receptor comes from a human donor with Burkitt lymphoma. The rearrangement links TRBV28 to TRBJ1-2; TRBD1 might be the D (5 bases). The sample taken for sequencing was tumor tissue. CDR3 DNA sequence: TGTGCCAGCAGTTTACCCCAGGGCCTTTTAGGCTACACCTTC. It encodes CASSLPQGLLGYTF.